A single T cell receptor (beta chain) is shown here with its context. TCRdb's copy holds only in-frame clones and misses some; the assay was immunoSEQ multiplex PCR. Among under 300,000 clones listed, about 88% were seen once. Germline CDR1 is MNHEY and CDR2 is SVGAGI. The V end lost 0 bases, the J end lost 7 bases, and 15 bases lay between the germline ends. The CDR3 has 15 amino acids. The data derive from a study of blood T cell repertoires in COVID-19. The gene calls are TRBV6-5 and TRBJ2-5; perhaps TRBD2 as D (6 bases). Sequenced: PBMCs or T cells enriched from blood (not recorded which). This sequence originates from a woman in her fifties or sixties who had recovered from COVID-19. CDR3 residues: CASSYSTSSGGTQYF. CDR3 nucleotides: TGTGCCAGCAGTTACTCGACAAGTTCCGGGGGGACCCAGTACTTC.